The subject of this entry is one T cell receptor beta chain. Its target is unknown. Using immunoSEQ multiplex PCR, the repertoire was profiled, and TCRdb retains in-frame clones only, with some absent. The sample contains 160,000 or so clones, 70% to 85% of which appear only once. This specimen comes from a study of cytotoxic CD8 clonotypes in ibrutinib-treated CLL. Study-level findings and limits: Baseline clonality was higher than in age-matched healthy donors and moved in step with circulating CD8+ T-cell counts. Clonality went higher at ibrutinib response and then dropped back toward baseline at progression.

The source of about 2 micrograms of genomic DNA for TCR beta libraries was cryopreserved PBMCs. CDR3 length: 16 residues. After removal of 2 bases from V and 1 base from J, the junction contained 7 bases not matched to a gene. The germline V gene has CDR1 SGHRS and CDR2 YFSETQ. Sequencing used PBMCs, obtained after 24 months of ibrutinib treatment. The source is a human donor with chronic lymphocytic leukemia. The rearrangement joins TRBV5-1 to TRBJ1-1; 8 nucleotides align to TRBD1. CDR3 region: CASSFGQGRKNTEAFF. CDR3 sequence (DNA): TGCGCCAGCAGCTTCGGACAGGGACGGAAGAACACTGAAGCTTTCTTT.